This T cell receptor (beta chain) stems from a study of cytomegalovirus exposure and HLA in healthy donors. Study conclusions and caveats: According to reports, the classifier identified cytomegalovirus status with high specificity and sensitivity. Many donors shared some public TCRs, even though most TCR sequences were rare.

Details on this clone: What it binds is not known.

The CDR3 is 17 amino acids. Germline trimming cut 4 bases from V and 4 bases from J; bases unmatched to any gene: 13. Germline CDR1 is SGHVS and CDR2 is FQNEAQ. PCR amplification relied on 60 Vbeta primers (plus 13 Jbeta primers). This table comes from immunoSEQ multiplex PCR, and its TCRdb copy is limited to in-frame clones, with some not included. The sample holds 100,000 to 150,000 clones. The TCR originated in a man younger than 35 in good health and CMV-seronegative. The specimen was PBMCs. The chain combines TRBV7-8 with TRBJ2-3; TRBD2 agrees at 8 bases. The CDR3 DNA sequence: TGTGCCAGCAGCTCCCCATTAGGGCGGGGGGAGGCAGATACGCAGTATTTT. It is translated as CASSSPLGRGEADTQYF.